The 30 T cell receptor beta chains presented below share a single source sample, sequenced in a study of human T cells and chemical hapten exposure (TCRdb year 2021). The library was produced with RACE. Sequencing was performed on a NextSeq 500. In-frame beta chains were kept once TCRdb had trimmed the public reads at Q25 with fastp and called clones with MiXCR. Each entry is one CDR3 protein sequence, shown with its most common DNA and genes. This sample gives 62,000 or so distinct CDR3 sequences in total; roughly 9.8% of them show up just once. 4% to 6% of the sample is taken by the ten largest. The meaning of the sample's time point label: pre-sensitization, week 0. The treatment or condition label, read with the paper, signifies: therapeutic diphenylcyclopropenone sensitization with weekly scalp DPC. The sample here was whole blood, taken in connection with sensitization to the hapten diphenylcyclopropenone (DPC). The receptors were sampled from a woman in her forties or fifties with alopecia areata. Some clones in this sample may be carry-over from other donors' samples.

This chain uses TRBV20-1 with TRBJ2-1; 8 nucleotides agree with TRBD2. Germline loops: CDR1 DFQATT, CDR2 SNEGSKA (reference sequence). The length of the CDR3 is 17 residues. V shed 3 bases and J 2 bases; nucleotides not matched to a gene: 12. The CDR3 DNA reads TGCAGTGCTAGCTCGTTGGCGGGAGGCAGCCCCTACAATGAGCAGTTCTTC. Amino acid sequence: CSASSLAGGSPYNEQFF.

V and J are TRBV19 and TRBJ1-5; maybe TRBD1 (5 bases). Germline CDR1 is LNHDA and CDR2 is SQIVND (reference sequence). The CDR3 length is 13 residues. V was cut by 2 bases and J by 9 bases, with 11 bases left in between. The CDR3 protein is CASSIKGPGPQHF. CDR3 DNA sequence: TGTGCCAGTAGTATAAAGGGGCCCGGGCCCCAGCATTTT.

This clonotype came up many times. The J gene is TRBJ2-2, the V gene TRBV7-2; D remains unclear. This CDR3 is 15 amino acids long. CDR1 and CDR2 from the germline V gene are SGHTA and FQGNSA. With 1 base removed from V and 1 base from J, the gap between germline ends came to 7 bases. For the CDR3, the DNA is TGTGCCAGCAGCTTAGGCTCCATGAACACCGGGGAGCTGTTTTTT. Encoded protein: CASSLGSMNTGELFF.

This clonotype turned up a few times. The J gene is TRBJ2-1, the V gene TRBV24-1; no firm D call. Germline V gives CDR1 KGHDR, CDR2 SFDVKD. V was cut by 4 bases and J by 0 bases, with 18 bases left in between. The CDR3 spans 18 residues. CDR3 loop: CATSEMPPHGGSYNEQFF. CDR3 sequence (DNA): TGTGCCACCAGTGAGATGCCCCCACACGGTGGCTCCTACAATGAGCAGTTCTTC.

The J gene is TRBJ2-1, the V gene TRBV30; D unresolved. V lost 4 bases, J lost 7 bases, and 11 bases lay in between. Germline loops: CDR1 GTSNPN, CDR2 SVGIG (reference sequence). This CDR3 region has 12 residues. CDR3 nucleotides: TGTGCCTGGACCCGCCAACCGAATGAGCAGTTCTTC. It specifies CAWTRQPNEQFF.

This clonotype showed up many times. The V call is TRBV29-1, the J call TRBJ1-2; possibly TRBD1 for D (5 bases). V was pared by 2 bases and J by 1 base, with 5 bases between. The V gene's germline CDR1 is SQVTM and CDR2 ANQGSEA. CDR3 size: 12 residues. CDR3 sequence: CSVEQGNYGYTF. CDR3 in DNA: TGCAGCGTTGAACAGGGTAACTATGGCTACACCTTC.

This clonotype was seen many times. The V call is TRBV5-1, the J call TRBJ2-1; the match to TRBD1 covers 8 bases. The V gene's germline CDR1 is SGHRS and CDR2 YFSETQ. After removal of 3 bases from V and 5 bases from J, the junction contained 13 bases not matched to a gene. CDR3 size: 17 residues. This CDR3 reads CASSSIPGTGGHNEQFF. The CDR3 DNA sequence: TGCGCCAGCAGCTCCATCCCTGGGACAGGAGGCCACAATGAGCAGTTCTTC.

This clonotype was seen repeatedly, ten times or more. V and J are TRBV19 and TRBJ2-1; TRBD1 agrees at 10 bases. Germline loops: CDR1 LNHDA, CDR2 SQIVND (reference sequence). After removal of 8 bases from V and 4 bases from J, the junction contained 5 bases not matched to a gene. There are 14 residues in the CDR3. Here the CDR3 DNA reads TGTGCCAGTTGCGACAGGGGGCAATACAATGAGCAGTTCTTC. Translating gives CASCDRGQYNEQFF.

Only a few counts were recorded for this clonotype. This rearrangement joins TRBV18 to TRBJ1-6; the D gene is possibly TRBD1 (6 bases). The germline V gene encodes CDR1 KGHSH and CDR2 LQKENI. Trimming stripped 2 bases from V and 5 bases from J, with 16 bases between. The CDR3 length is 17 residues. CDR3 sequence reads: CASSPIISAGDNSPLHF. CDR3 bases: TGTGCCAGCTCACCAATCATCAGCGCAGGGGATAATTCACCCCTCCACTTT.

In this sample, this clonotype turned up a few times. This chain connects TRBV28 to TRBJ2-7; D is possibly TRBD2 (6 bases). The CDR3 length is 16 residues. The V end lost 5 bases, the J end lost 0 bases, and 17 bases lay between the germline ends. Per the germline V gene, CDR1 is MDHEN and CDR2 is SYDVKM. The CDR3 reads CASSLIAAPSSYEQYF. The DNA of the CDR3 is TGTGCCAGCAGTCTAATAGCGGCCCCGAGCTCCTACGAGCAGTACTTC.

This clonotype was seen only a few times. The CDR3 reads CSARGDRSNYEQYF. CDR3 sequence (DNA): TGCAGTGCTAGAGGCGACAGATCCAACTACGAGCAGTACTTC. The V call is TRBV20-1, the J call TRBJ2-7, with a possible D match to TRBD1 (5 bases). V lost 1 base and J 3 bases, leaving 13 bases between the germline ends. The CDR3 is made up of 14 amino acids. Germline V lookup: CDR1 DFQATT, CDR2 SNEGSKA (reference sequence).

This clonotype was observed at least ten times. The DNA for the CDR3 is TGCAGTGCTCGAATGCCTGGGGAGCTAGGTTCCTACAATGAGCAGTTCTTC. It translates to CSARMPGELGSYNEQFF. The chain combines TRBV20-1 with TRBJ2-1; possible D gene TRBD2, 5 bases. The V and J ends lost 5 bases and 1 base respectively, with 21 bases between them. This CDR3 region has 17 residues. Germline V gives CDR1 DFQATT, CDR2 SNEGSKA (reference sequence).

V usage is TRBV18 and J usage is TRBJ2-1; 9 bases agree with TRBD2. V dropped 1 base and J dropped 4; count of bases not matched to a gene: 8. The CDR3 extends over 17 amino acids. Germline loops: CDR1 KGHSH, CDR2 LQKENI. The CDR3 sequence is CASSPRASGNEYNEQFF. In DNA, the CDR3 is TGTGCCAGCTCACCACGGGCTAGCGGGAACGAATACAATGAGCAGTTCTTC.

There are many counts of this clonotype. The chain couples TRBV3-1 to TRBJ2-7, with unresolved D. V gave up 3 bases and J gave up 7 bases, with 13 bases separating them. The CDR3 is made up of 13 amino acids. CDR1 and CDR2 from the germline V gene are LGHDT and YNNKEL (reference sequence). This CDR3 is CASSHSGLGEQYF. CDR3 DNA sequence: TGTGCCAGCAGCCATTCCGGGCTGGGGGAGCAGTACTTC.

This clonotype occurred a few times. The J gene is TRBJ1-5, the V gene TRBV6-1, with D unclear. The V gene's germline CDR1 is MNHNS and CDR2 SASEGT. The CDR3 runs to 13 residues. V lost 2 bases to trimming and J lost 5 bases, with 7 bases between them. This chain's CDR3 is CASSEIEDQPQHF. In DNA, the CDR3 is TGTGCCAGCAGTGAAATAGAGGATCAGCCCCAGCATTTT.

This chain uses TRBV5-5 with TRBJ1-5; 10 bases are a match to TRBD1. Trimming removed 2 bases from V and 0 bases from J; junction bases left unmatched: 14. Per the germline V gene, CDR1 is SGHKS and CDR2 is YYEKEE (reference sequence). This CDR3 region has 20 residues. The CDR3 region is CASSLWMGTGVGYSNQPQHF. In nucleotides, the CDR3 is TGTGCCAGCAGCTTATGGATGGGGACAGGGGTTGGATATAGCAATCAGCCCCAGCATTTT.

This clonotype was counted at least ten times. The chain employs TRBV28 and TRBJ1-1; D is unresolved. The germline CDR1 and CDR2 sequences are MDHEN and SYDVKM. There are 15 residues in the CDR3. Trimming shortened V by 7 bases and J by 13 bases, and 28 bases separated the two germline ends. CDR3: CASNRPGLIPMVVFF. CDR3 DNA sequence: TGTGCCAGCAACCGACCGGGCCTTATCCCTATGGTAGTTTTCTTT.

This sequence joins TRBV5-4 and TRBJ2-7; D might be TRBD2 (6 bases). Germline-derived CDR1 and CDR2 are SGHNT and YYREEE (reference sequence). Trimming took off 4 bases at V and 2 bases at J, with 16 bases between the two ends. The CDR3 totals 15 residues. CDR3 bases: TGTGCCAGCAGCCCGGGGTGGGAGCGGGCCTACGAGCAGTACTTC. Protein: CASSPGWERAYEQYF.

This clonotype has a count of ten or more. This chain uses TRBV13 with TRBJ1-2, with D possibly being TRBD1 (6 bases). Germline V lookup: CDR1 PRHDT, CDR2 FYEKMQ (reference sequence). Trimming took 4 bases from V and 4 from J, leaving 13 bases between them. The CDR3 covers 14 residues. The CDR3 spells CASSSLTGSYGYTF. DNA of the CDR3: TGTGCCAGCAGCTCGTTAACAGGGTCCTATGGCTACACCTTC.

This clonotype has ten or more counts. The chain employs TRBV10-3 and TRBJ1-2; D not certain. The V end was cut by 3 bases, the J end by 4 bases, with 12 bases between. The CDR3 is 14 residues long. Germline V gene sequence: CDR1 ENHRY, CDR2 SYGVKD. In DNA form, the CDR3 reads TGTGCCATCAGTGAAGGTTTCGTCTCCTATGGCTACACCTTC. Translation: CAISEGFVSYGYTF.

As concerns this clonotype: This clone may be a read error of a much larger clone one base away. V and J are TRBV20-1 and TRBJ1-5, with D hard to call. This CDR3 comprises 12 residues. The germline V gene has CDR1 DFQATT and CDR2 SNEGSKA (reference sequence). CDR3 in amino acids: CSATRSNRPQHF. In nucleotides, the CDR3 is TGCAGTGCTACCCGTAGCAATCGGCCCCAGCATTTT.

This chain connects TRBV6-5 to TRBJ1-6; D is possibly TRBD1 (6 bases). The CDR3 is 13 amino acids. V dropped 4 bases and J dropped 7 bases, with 8 bases sitting between them. Germline V gene lookup returns CDR1 MNHEY and CDR2 SVGAGI. The CDR3 bases are TGTGCCAGCAGTTCAGGGGCGAATTCACCCCTCCACTTT. It codes for CASSSGANSPLHF.

This chain links TRBV10-1 with TRBJ1-1; a possible D gene is TRBD1 (6 bases). The CDR3 extends over 13 amino acids. Per germline, CDR1 WNHNN and CDR2 SYGVQD (reference sequence). The V end was cut by 2 bases, the J end by 4 bases, with 8 bases between. The CDR3 loop reads CASSESRGTEAFF. CDR3 DNA: TGCGCCAGCAGTGAGAGCAGGGGCACTGAAGCTTTCTTT.

The table lists this clonotype with a few counts. The J gene is TRBJ1-5, the V gene TRBV5-1, with D hard to call. The CDR3 length is 13 residues. Germline assignment: CDR1 SGHRS and CDR2 YFSETQ. Trimming took 1 base from V and 5 from J, leaving 7 bases between them. The CDR3 coding sequence is TGCGCCAGCAGCTTGTGGGGAGATCAGCCCCAGCATTTT. It specifies CASSLWGDQPQHF. The full variable domain, completed using reference TRBV5-1 and TRBJ1-5, is KAGVTQTPRYLIKTRGQQVTLSCSPISGHRSVSWYQQTPGQGLQFLFEYFSETQRNKGNFPGRFSGRQFSNSRSEMNVSTLELGDSALYLCASSLWGDQPQHFGDGTRLSIL.

This clonotype was counted ten times or more. DNA of the CDR3: TGCAGCGTTGCTTGGGGGGCCGGTGAGCAGTTCTTC. This gives the protein CSVAWGAGEQFF. This rearrangement joins TRBV29-1 to TRBJ2-1, with D possibly called TRBD1 or TRBD2 (6 bases each). The CDR3 runs 12 residues. Trimming cost V 4 bases and J 9 bases, with 13 bases left between them. Germline V gene sequence: CDR1 SQVTM, CDR2 ANQGSEA.

This clonotype occurred many times. This chain connects TRBV7-2 to TRBJ1-2; TRBD1 matches 7 bases. Germline-derived CDR1 and CDR2 are SGHTA and FQGNSA. The CDR3 spans 14 residues. The junction had 5 bases not matched to a gene; V was cut back by 5 bases and J by 2 bases. CDR3 bases: TGTGCCAGCAGCCACGACAGGGCAAACTATGGCTACACCTTC. Amino acids: CASSHDRANYGYTF.

This clonotype was counted many times. The chain uses TRBV30 and TRBJ2-3, with a tentative D call TRBD1 (5 bases). The CDR3 runs 17 residues. V was clipped by 4 bases and J by 3 bases, with 23 bases between them. Germline CDR1 GTSNPN, CDR2 SVGIG (reference sequence). The chain's CDR3 is CAWNTRTLRSRTDTQYF. The CDR3 region has the DNA TGTGCCTGGAACACTCGGACATTACGAAGTAGGACAGATACGCAGTATTTT.

This clonotype was observed many times. The chain carries TRBV12-3 or TRBV12-4 and TRBJ1-5; D gene ambiguous. V was cut by 2 bases and J by 5 bases, with 7 bases left in between. This CDR3 has 13 amino acids. DNA for the CDR3: TGTGCCAGCAGTTTATCCGAGGATCAGCCCCAGCATTTT. It yields the protein CASSLSEDQPQHF.

The sample holds a few counts of this clonotype. The V gene is TRBV6-5, the J gene TRBJ2-7, with 7 bases matching TRBD1. Germline CDR1 and CDR2: MNHEY and SVGAGI. V was pared by 0 bases and J by 2 bases, with 4 bases of the junction left unmatched. CDR3 length: 15 amino acids. CDR3 coding DNA: TGTGCCAGCAGTTACTCGAAGGGGGCAACCTACGAGCAGTACTTC. Its translation is CASSYSKGATYEQYF.

This clonotype occurred many times. This chain connects TRBV2 to TRBJ2-7; no clear D gene. The CDR3 has 14 residues. V lost 6 bases to trimming and J lost 6 bases, with 18 bases between them. The germline V gene has CDR1 SNHLY and CDR2 FYNNEI. CDR3 nucleotides: TGTGCCAGCAGGGAACAACCATCTAATGGCGAGCAGTACTTC. This encodes CASREQPSNGEQYF.